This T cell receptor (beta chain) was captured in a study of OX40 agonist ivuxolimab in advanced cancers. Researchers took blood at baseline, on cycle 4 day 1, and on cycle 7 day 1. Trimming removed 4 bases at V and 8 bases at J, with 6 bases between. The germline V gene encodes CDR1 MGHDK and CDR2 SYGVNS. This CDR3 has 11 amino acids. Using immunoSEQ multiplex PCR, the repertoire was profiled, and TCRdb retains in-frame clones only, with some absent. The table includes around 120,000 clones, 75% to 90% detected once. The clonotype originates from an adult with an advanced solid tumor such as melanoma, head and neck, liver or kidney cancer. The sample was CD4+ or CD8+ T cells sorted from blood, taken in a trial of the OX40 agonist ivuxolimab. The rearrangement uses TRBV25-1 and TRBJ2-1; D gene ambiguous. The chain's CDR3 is CASSGDYEQFF. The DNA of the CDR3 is TGTGCCAGCAGTGGCGATTATGAGCAGTTCTTC.